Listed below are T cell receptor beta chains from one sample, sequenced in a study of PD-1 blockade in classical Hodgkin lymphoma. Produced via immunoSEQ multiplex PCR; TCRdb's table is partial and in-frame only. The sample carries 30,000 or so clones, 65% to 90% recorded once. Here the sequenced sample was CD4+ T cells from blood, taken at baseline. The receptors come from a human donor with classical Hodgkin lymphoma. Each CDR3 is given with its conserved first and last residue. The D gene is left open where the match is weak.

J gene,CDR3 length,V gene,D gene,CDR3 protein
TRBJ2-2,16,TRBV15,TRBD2,CATSRTSGTNTGELFF
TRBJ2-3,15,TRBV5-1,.,CASSLGGSGTDTQYF
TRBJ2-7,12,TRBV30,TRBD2,CAWSVSGGSRYF
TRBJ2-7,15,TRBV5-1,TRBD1,CASSLGQGNSYEQYF
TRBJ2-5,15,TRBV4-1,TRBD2,CASSRTSGSTETQYF
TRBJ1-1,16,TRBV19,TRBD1,CASSRLAGTANTEAFF
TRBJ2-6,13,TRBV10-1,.,CASGSSGANVLTF
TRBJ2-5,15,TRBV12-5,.,CASGLVPRGEETQYF
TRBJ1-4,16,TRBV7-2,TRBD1,CASSSDRPTLGEKLFF
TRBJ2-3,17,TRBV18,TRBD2,CASSHSSGRANTDTQYF
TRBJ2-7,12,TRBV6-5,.,CASSYGGGEQYF
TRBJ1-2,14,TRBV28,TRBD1,CASSLDRSGYGYTF
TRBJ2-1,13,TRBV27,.,CASSWKGSNEQFF
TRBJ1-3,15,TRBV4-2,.,CASSQEHSAGNTIYF
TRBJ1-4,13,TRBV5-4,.,CASSSPRNEKLFF
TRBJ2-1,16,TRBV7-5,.,CASSPPSAGGGNEQFF
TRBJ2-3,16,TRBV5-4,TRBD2,CASSLGLAGGTDTQYF
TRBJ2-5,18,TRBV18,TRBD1,CASSPPATGGMGQETQYF
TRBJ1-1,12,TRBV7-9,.,CASRKSATEAFF
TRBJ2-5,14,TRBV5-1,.,CASSPGARGETQYF
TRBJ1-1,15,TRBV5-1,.,CASSLPRQVNTEAFF
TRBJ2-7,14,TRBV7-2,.,CASSLGTTTYEQYF
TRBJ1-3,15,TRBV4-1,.,CASSQEGAGGNTIYF
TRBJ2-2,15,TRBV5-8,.,CASSLGWVLAGELFF
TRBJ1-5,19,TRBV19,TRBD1,CASSWTGGSGLEGNQPQHF
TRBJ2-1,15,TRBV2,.,CASSEGGQIGSGEFF
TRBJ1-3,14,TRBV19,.,CASSTQGSGNTIYF
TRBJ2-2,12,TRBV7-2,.,CASSFGPGELFF
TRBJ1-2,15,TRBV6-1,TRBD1,CASSVGTVKNYGYTF
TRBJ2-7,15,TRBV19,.,CASSIGAGRNYEQYF
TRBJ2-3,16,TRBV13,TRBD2,CASSERAGNRADTQYF
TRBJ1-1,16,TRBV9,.,CASSVVPTPSNTEAFF
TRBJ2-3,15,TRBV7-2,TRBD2,CASSLVGGSTDTQYF
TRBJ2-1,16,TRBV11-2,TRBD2,CASSLVTSGSYNEQFF
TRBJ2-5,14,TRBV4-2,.,CASSPSREQETQYF
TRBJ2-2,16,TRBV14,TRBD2,CASSLGAGENTGELFF
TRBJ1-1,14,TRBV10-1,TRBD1,CASPGQGLNTEAFF
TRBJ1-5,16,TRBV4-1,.,CASSQSAGQLNLAQHF
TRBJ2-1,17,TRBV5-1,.,CASSLGEAGRARNEQFF
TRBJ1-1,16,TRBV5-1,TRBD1,CASSLAHNRGNTEAFF
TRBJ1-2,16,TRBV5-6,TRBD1,CASSLAGTGGGYGYTF
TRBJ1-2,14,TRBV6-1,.,CASSPGRVNYGYTF
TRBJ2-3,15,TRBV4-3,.,CASSQDLKGSDTQYF
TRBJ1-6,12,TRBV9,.,CASSVRNSPLHF
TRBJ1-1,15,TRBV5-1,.,CASSGGIRLDAEAFF
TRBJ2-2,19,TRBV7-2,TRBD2,CASSLPRLAGGPNTGELFF
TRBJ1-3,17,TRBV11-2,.,CASSLEQPSYSGNTIYF
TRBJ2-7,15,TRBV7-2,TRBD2,CASSLVGGRDNEQYF
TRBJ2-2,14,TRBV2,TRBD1,CASRGDRGTGELFF
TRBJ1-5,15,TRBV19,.,CASSIGGRLNQPQHF
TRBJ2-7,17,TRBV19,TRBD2,CASSAPGLAGNSYEQYF
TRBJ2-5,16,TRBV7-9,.,CASSPPIRVGQETQYF
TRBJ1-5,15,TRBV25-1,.,CASSESSFSEQPQHF